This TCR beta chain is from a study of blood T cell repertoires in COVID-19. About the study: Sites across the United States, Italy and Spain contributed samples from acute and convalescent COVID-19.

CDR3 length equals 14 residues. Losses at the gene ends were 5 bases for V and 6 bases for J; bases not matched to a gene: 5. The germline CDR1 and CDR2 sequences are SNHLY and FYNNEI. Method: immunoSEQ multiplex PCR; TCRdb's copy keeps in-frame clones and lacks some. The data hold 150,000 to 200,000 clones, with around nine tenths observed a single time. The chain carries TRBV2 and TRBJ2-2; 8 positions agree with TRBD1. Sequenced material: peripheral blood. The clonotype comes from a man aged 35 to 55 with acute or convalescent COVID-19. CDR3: CASSLTGVAGELFF. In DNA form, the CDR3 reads TGTGCCAGCAGTTTGACAGGGGTCGCCGGGGAGCTGTTTTTT. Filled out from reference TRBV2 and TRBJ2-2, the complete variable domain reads EPEVTQTPSHQVTQMGQEVILRCVPISNHLYFYWYRQILGQKVEFLVSFYNNEISEKSEIFDDQFSVERPDGSNFTLKIRSTKLEDSAMYFCASSLTGVAGELFFGEGSRLTVL.